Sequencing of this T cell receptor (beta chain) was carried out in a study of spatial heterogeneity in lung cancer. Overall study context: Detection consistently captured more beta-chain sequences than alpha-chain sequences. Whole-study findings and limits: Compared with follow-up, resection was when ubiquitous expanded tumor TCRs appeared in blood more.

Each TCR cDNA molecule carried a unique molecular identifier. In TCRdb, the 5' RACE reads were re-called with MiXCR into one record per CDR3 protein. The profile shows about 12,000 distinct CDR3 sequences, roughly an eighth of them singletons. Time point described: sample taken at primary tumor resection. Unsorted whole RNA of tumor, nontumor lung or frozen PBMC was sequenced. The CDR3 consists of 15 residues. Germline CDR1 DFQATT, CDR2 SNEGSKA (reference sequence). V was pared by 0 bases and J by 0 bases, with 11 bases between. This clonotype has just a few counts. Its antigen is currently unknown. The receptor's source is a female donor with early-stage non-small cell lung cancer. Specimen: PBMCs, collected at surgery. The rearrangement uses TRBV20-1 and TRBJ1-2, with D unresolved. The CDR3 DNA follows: TGCAGTGCTAGAGATCCAAGCCCCTCTAACTATGGCTACACCTTC. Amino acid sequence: CSARDPSPSNYGYTF.